The clone carrying this T cell receptor beta chain was seen a handful of times. This sample stems from a study of blood T cell repertoires in COVID-19. Study-level background: Some COVID-19 samples were acute and others convalescent; all came from the United States, Italy and Spain. In each case, the material was cDNA or gDNA derived from T cells, B-cell-depleted T cells, or PBMCs.

V lost 6 bases to trimming and J lost 10 bases; unmatched junction nucleotides: 9. Germline V gene lookup returns CDR1 MNHEY and CDR2 SVGAGI. The CDR3 consists of 14 residues. Under the authors' procedure: Reference gene primer amplification in the assay estimated nucleated cell counts. The repertoire was sequenced with immunoSEQ multiplex PCR; TCRdb's copy has only in-frame clones and lacks some. That table supplies the V and J calls and clone size; D and trimming were determined from the DNA. The repertoire consists of some 89,000 clones, with over 60% occurring once and the leading ten covering 6% to 8.5%.

The sequence was obtained from a man in his sixties or seventies with acute or convalescent COVID-19. V usage is TRBV6-5 and J usage is TRBJ1-6, with 7 bases identical to TRBD1. Source material: peripheral blood. CDR3 loop: CASRPTGYESPLHF. In DNA form, the CDR3 reads TGTGCCAGCAGGCCGACAGGGTACGAGTCACCCCTCCACTTT.